This TCR beta chain is from a study of CD8+ T cells in alopecia areata. Overall study context: Each day, treated patients took oral tofacitinib twice, at 5 to 10 mg per dose. Tofacitinib exposure lasted 6 to 18 months, followed by 6 months off drug.

Reverse transcribed after extraction, RNA yielded cDNA as the sequencing template. TCRdb keeps only in-frame clones here, not all; method: immunoSEQ multiplex PCR. The sample lists some 180,000 clones, 50% to 70% seen once, with under 2% in the top ten. As part of sample collection, lesional scalp punch biopsies and peripheral blood were taken from alopecia areata patients. Details on this clone: Its antigen is not known.

CDR1 is SQVTM, CDR2 ANQGSEA, per germline. V dropped 4 bases and J dropped 2; count of bases not matched to a gene: 7. The CDR3 totals 15 residues. General study findings and limits: Especially in alopecia totalis/universalis, lesional scalp showed greater clonality than normal scalp did.

The V gene is TRBV29-1, the J gene TRBJ2-5; 10 bases agree with TRBD2. The sample was CD4+ T cells sorted from blood, taken at week 0. The TCR comes from a human donor with alopecia areata. CDR3 protein: CSVGRSGGLQETQYF. The CDR3 nucleotides read TGCAGCGTTGGTCGTAGCGGGGGGCTACAAGAGACCCAGTACTTC.